These 19 T cell receptor beta chains were sequenced from one sample in a study of blood T cells in healthy people across ages. With a J-beta primer mix and a sample-barcoded 5' primer, a second PCR ran about 6 to 11 cycles. Each CDR3 protein is one row after TCRdb ran MiXCR on the 5' RACE reads. The repertoire has some 670,000 distinct CDR3 sequences, approximately 52% of them found once; the top ten carry roughly 13%. Source material: blood. Receptors originate from a woman aged 80 or over in good health.

The chain couples TRBV7-9 to TRBJ1-1; D is unclear. The V gene lost 2 bases and the J gene lost 4 bases, with 5 bases spanning the gap. The length of the CDR3 is 12 residues. Germline CDR1 SEHNR, CDR2 FQNEAQ (reference sequence). DNA for the CDR3: TGTGCCAGCAGCTTACCGTTCACTGAAGCTTTCTTT. Its protein product is CASSLPFTEAFF.

As concerns this clonotype: Given a much more abundant clone one base away, this may be a read error. The chain joins TRBV12-3 or TRBV12-4 to TRBJ2-1; D unclear. The CDR3 is 11 amino acids. Trimming left V 6 bases short and J 13 bases short, with 13 bases between. CDR3 sequence (DNA): TGTGCCAGCAGGTATCAAGAGACCCAGTTCTTC. Protein: CASRYQETQFF.

In its sample, this clonotype was seen a few times. V is TRBV6-2 or TRBV6-3 and J is TRBJ2-7, with TRBD2 matching over 7 bases. J lost 7 bases, V lost 6 bases, and 24 bases had no gene match. The germline V gene has CDR1 MNHEY and CDR2 SVGEGT. The CDR3 is made up of 18 amino acids. CDR3 coding DNA: TGTGCCAGCAGCAGCCTCAATTTACGTGCGGGAGCCAGGATTGAGCAGTACTTC. Residues: CASSSLNLRAGARIEQYF.

This clonotype was picked up a small number of times. The chain employs TRBV18 and TRBJ1-5; D call uncertain. Germline V gene data show CDR1 as KGHSH and CDR2 as LQKENI. V lost 4 bases to trimming and J lost 2 bases, with 12 bases between them. The CDR3 contains 15 residues. The CDR3 is CASSQRSQRNQPQHF. DNA of the CDR3: TGTGCCAGCTCACAAAGGTCCCAGCGCAATCAGCCCCAGCATTTT.

The chain links TRBV30 to TRBJ1-1, with 7 bases matching TRBD1. CDR1 GTSNPN and CDR2 SVGIG come from the germline V gene (reference sequence). There are 14 residues in the CDR3. The ends lost 4 bases at V and 4 bases at J; junction bases unmatched: 9. CDR3: CAWIRQGESTEAFF. The CDR3 DNA is TGTGCCTGGATTAGACAGGGTGAAAGCACTGAAGCTTTCTTT.

The chain has TRBV25-1 and TRBJ2-7, with a weak D call TRBD1 (6 bases). CDR1 is MGHDK, CDR2 SYGVNS, per germline. V dropped 3 bases and J dropped 0 bases, with 12 bases sitting between them. This CDR3 spans 15 amino acids. The CDR3 is CASSDSGTLSYEQYF. The CDR3 DNA reads TGTGCCAGCAGTGATTCCGGGACACTCTCCTACGAGCAGTACTTC.

The table lists this clonotype with many counts. The chain has TRBV29-1 and TRBJ2-4; 9 positions match TRBD1. CDR1 and CDR2 from the germline V gene are SQVTM and ANQGSEA. This CDR3 region has 14 residues. V shed 6 bases and J 7 bases; nucleotides not matched to a gene: 10. The chain's CDR3 is CSVEDRGNRNIQYF. CDR3 nucleotide sequence: TGCAGCGTGGAGGACAGGGGTAATAGGAACATTCAGTACTTC.

This clonotype was seen more than once but under ten times. This chain connects TRBV4-1 to TRBJ2-7; TRBD1 matches at 7 bases. CDR1 MGHRA and CDR2 YSYEKL come from the germline V gene. There are 14 residues in the CDR3. V dropped 1 base and J dropped 2; count of bases not matched to a gene: 2. CDR3 bases: TGCGCCAGCAGCCAAGGGGACAGACCCTACGAGCAGTACTTC. This translates into CASSQGDRPYEQYF.

The V call is TRBV5-1, the J call TRBJ2-2, with 8 nucleotides matching TRBD1. With V trimmed by 6 bases and J by 5 bases, 9 bases remained unmatched. Germline V gene sequence: CDR1 SGHRS, CDR2 YFSETQ. The CDR3 covers 15 residues. CDR3 DNA sequence: TGCGCCAGCACCTGGACAGGGATAGGAACCGGGGAGCTGTTTTTT. It specifies CASTWTGIGTGELFF.

The V call is TRBV29-1, the J call TRBJ1-1; a weak D match, TRBD1 (5 bases). Germline loops: CDR1 SQVTM, CDR2 ANQGSEA. The CDR3 has 11 residues. V dropped 7 bases and J dropped 1 base, with 7 bases sitting between them. CDR3 in amino acids: CSGQWNTEAFF. For the CDR3, the DNA is TGCAGCGGACAGTGGAACACTGAAGCTTTCTTT.

This clonotype was picked up a small number of times. The rearrangement joins TRBV20-1 to TRBJ2-3; D uncertain. CDR1 is DFQATT, CDR2 SNEGSKA, per germline (reference sequence). The V end was cut by 5 bases, the J end by 2 bases, with 11 bases between. This CDR3 spans 13 amino acids. CDR3 amino acids: CSARLLVTDTQYF. DNA for the CDR3: TGCAGTGCTCGCCTACTTGTCACAGATACGCAGTATTTT.

The gene calls are TRBV20-1 and TRBJ2-1; the D gene is possibly TRBD1 (6 bases). V lost 3 bases to trimming and J lost 6 bases, with 9 bases between them. Germline values: CDR1 DFQATT, CDR2 SNEGSKA (reference sequence). CDR3 length equals 12 residues. In DNA form, the CDR3 reads TGCAGTGCTAGTAGGGGGATCAATGAGCAGTTCTTC. Residues: CSASRGINEQFF.

This clonotype was detected a few times. The genes are TRBV5-5 and TRBJ2-1; the D gene is possibly TRBD2 (5 bases). V was clipped by 4 bases and J by 7 bases, with 15 bases between them. In germline, CDR1 is SGHKS, CDR2 YYEKEE (reference sequence). This CDR3 has 14 amino acids. This chain's CDR3 is CASSLPGRGNEQFF. Written as DNA, the CDR3 is TGTGCCAGCAGCCTGCCCGGCCGAGGGAATGAGCAGTTCTTC.

The chain carries TRBV7-2 and TRBJ1-2, with 7 bases fitting TRBD1. The V segment lost 5 bases and the J segment 2 bases; nucleotides outside the gene matches: 14. Germline CDR1 reads SGHTA; CDR2 reads FQGNSA. The CDR3 covers 17 residues. Written as DNA, the CDR3 is TGTGCCAGCAGCCAGACCCTTTCGGACAGGATAAACTATGGCTACACCTTC. This codes for CASSQTLSDRINYGYTF.

This clonotype was seen more than once but under ten times. V is TRBV14 and J is TRBJ2-1; 7 nucleotides agree with TRBD2. Germline V gene lookup returns CDR1 SGHDN and CDR2 FVKESK. The CDR3 has 11 amino acids. Germline trimming cut 3 bases from V and 13 bases from J; bases unmatched to any gene: 3. CDR3 nucleotide sequence: TGTGCCAGCAGCCAGACTAGCACCCAGTTCTTC. This translates into CASSQTSTQFF.

This clonotype was found many times. This rearrangement joins TRBV2 to TRBJ2-1, with 7 bases fitting TRBD1. The ends lost 2 bases at V and 5 bases at J; junction bases unmatched: 9. This CDR3 has 16 residues. The germline V gene has CDR1 SNHLY and CDR2 FYNNEI. This chain's CDR3 is CASSEILGTDHNEQFF. The CDR3 DNA reads TGTGCCAGCAGTGAAATTCTGGGGACAGATCACAATGAGCAGTTCTTC.

The chain has TRBV5-1 and TRBJ1-2; D gene ambiguous. Germline-derived CDR1 and CDR2 are SGHRS and YFSETQ. The CDR3 is made up of 12 amino acids. V lost 1 base and J 5 bases, leaving 6 bases between the germline ends. The CDR3 DNA follows: TGCGCCAGCAGCTTGTTGGATTATGGCTACACCTTC. It encodes CASSLLDYGYTF.

This chain uses TRBV27 with TRBJ2-3; D tentatively fits TRBD1 or TRBD2 (5 bases each). Trimming pared 7 bases from V and 5 bases from J, leaving 16 bases between. This CDR3 region has 14 residues. Germline V CDR1 and CDR2: MNHEY, SMNVEV (reference sequence). The CDR3 loop reads CASTPGLEGDTQYF. CDR3 DNA: TGTGCCAGCACTCCGGGGCTAGAGGGAGATACGCAGTATTTT.

The gene calls are TRBV6-6 and TRBJ2-6; weak D call: TRBD1 (5 bases). The germline V gene encodes CDR1 MNHNY and CDR2 SVGAGI (reference sequence). CDR3 length equals 12 residues. The V and J ends lost 9 bases and 3 bases respectively, with 6 bases between them. CDR3 coding DNA: TGTGCCAGTCAGGGTGGGGCCAACGTCCTGACTTTC. As protein: CASQGGANVLTF.